The 3 T cell receptor beta chains reported below all come from one sample, sequenced in a study of blood T cell repertoires in COVID-19. Method: immunoSEQ multiplex PCR; TCRdb's copy keeps in-frame clones and lacks some. The table shows about 300,000 clones, with approximately 81% occurring only once. Specimen: PBMCs or T cells enriched from blood (not recorded which). The receptors shown here come from a woman in her twenties or thirties who had been exposed to COVID-19.

The CDR3 here is CATSRDREYTEAFF. DNA of the CDR3: TGTGCCACCAGCAGAGACAGGGAATATACTGAAGCTTTCTTT. The V call is TRBV15, the J call TRBJ1-1; the D gene is possibly TRBD1 (5 bases). Germline-derived CDR1 and CDR2 are LNHNV and YYDKDF (reference sequence). Trimming took off 0 bases at V and 5 bases at J, with 10 bases between the two ends. The CDR3 consists of 14 residues.

On this clone: Sequence at one end of the junction differs from germline and may be a read error. The CDR3: CASSLQGGELFF. The CDR3 nucleotides read TGTGCTAGCAGCTTACAGGGAGGGGAGCTGTTTTTT. The chain is built from TRBV7-7 and TRBJ2-2, with a possible D match to TRBD1 (6 bases). The CDR3 sequence is 12 residues long. Germline V gene data show CDR1 as SSHAT and CDR2 as FNYEAQ (reference sequence).

V usage is TRBV21-1 and J usage is TRBJ1-2; TRBD1, the D gene given by the table, was not confirmed from the DNA. TRBV21-1 is noted as a pseudogene. The CDR3 consists of 14 residues. CDR3 sequence reads: CASSKLGRNYGYTF. CDR3 DNA: TGTGCCAGCAGCAAATTGGGCAGGAACTATGGCTACACCTTC.